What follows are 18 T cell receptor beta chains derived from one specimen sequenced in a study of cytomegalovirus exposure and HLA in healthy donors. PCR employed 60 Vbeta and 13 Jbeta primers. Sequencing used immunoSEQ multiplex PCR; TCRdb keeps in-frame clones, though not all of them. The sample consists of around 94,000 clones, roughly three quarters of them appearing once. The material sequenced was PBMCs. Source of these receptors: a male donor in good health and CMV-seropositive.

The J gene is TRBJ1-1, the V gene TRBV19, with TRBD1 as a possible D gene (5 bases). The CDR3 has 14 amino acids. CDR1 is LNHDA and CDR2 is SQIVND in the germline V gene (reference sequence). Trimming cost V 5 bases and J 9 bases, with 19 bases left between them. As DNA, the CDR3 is TGTGCCAGTAGTGACCAGGGCCAGCGGGGAAAAGCTTTCTTT. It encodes CASSDQGQRGKAFF.

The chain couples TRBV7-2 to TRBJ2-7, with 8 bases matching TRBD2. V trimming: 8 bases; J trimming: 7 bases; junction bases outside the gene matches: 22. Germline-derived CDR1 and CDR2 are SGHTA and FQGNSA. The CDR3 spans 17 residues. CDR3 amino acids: CASYPAGEKGRSGEQYF. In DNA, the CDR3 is TGTGCCAGCTATCCAGCGGGAGAAAAAGGAAGGTCGGGTGAGCAGTACTTC. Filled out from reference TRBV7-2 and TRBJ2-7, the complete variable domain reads GAGVSQSPSNKVTEKGKDVELRCDPISGHTALYWYRQSLGQGLEFLIYFQGNSAPDKSGLPSDRFSAERTGGSVSTLTIQRTQQEDSAVYLCASYPAGEKGRSGEQYFGPGTRLTVT.

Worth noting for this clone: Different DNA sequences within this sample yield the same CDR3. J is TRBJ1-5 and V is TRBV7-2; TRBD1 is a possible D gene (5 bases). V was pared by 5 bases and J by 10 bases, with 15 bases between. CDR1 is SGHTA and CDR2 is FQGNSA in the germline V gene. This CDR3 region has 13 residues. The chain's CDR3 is CASSAQEQQPQHF. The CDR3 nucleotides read TGTGCCAGCAGCGCACAGGAGCAGCAACCCCAGCATTTT.

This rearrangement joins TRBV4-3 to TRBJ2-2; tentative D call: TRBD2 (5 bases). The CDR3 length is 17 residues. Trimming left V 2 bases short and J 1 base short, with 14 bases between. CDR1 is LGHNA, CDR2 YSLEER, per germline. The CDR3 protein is CASSQRALAQNTGELFF. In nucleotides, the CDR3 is TGCGCCAGCAGCCAACGTGCCCTAGCCCAGAACACCGGGGAGCTGTTTTTT.

The CDR3 here is CASSLRGLGTEAFF. The CDR3, as DNA: TGTGCCAGCAGCTTAAGAGGGTTGGGCACTGAAGCTTTCTTT. The chain employs TRBV7-9 and TRBJ1-1; D is unresolved. The CDR3 runs 14 residues. CDR1 and CDR2 (germline): SEHNR, FQNEAQ (reference sequence). V was cut by 2 bases and J by 4 bases, with 11 bases left in between.

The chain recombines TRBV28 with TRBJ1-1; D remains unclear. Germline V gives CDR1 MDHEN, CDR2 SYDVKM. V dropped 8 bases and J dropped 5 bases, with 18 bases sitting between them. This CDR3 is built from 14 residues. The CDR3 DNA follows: TGTGCCAGCGGGTTATCAGTCCTCGTTACTGAAGCTTTCTTT. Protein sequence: CASGLSVLVTEAFF.

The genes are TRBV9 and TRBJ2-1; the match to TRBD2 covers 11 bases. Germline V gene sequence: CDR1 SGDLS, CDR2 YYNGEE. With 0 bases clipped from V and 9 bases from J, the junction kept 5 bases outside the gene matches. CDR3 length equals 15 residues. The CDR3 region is CASSVGGTSGGEQFF. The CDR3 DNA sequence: TGTGCCAGCAGCGTAGGGGGGACTAGCGGTGGTGAGCAGTTCTTC.

The CDR3 nucleotides are TGTGCCAGCAGTCCAACACAGGGGCGGGGCACTGAAGCTTTCTTT. Translating it yields CASSPTQGRGTEAFF. The rearrangement joins TRBV28 to TRBJ1-1, with 7 bases aligning to TRBD1. Germline values: CDR1 MDHEN, CDR2 SYDVKM. Trimming cost V 5 bases and J 4 bases; bases outside gene matches: 10. This CDR3 comprises 15 residues.

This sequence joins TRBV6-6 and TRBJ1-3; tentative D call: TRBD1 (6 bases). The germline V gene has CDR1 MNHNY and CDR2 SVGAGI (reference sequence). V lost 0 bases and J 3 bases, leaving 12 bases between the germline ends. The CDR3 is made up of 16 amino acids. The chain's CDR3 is CASSYSGGADGNTIYF. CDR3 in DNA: TGTGCCAGCAGTTACTCGGGGGGGGCTGATGGAAACACCATATATTTT.

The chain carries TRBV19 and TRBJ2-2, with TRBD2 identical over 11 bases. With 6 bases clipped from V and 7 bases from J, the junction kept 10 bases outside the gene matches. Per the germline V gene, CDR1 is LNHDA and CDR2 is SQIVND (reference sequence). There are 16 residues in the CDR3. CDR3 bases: TGTGCCAGTAGCGATTATAGCGGGAGGGCCGGCGGGGAGCTGTTTTTT. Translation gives CASSDYSGRAGGELFF.

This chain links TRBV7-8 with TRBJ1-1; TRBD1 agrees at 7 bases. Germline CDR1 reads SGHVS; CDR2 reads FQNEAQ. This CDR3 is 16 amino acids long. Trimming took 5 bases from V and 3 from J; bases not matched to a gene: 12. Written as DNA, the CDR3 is TGTGCCAGCAGCCCACAGGGGAGTCAGAGCGACACTGAAGCTTTCTTT. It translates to CASSPQGSQSDTEAFF.

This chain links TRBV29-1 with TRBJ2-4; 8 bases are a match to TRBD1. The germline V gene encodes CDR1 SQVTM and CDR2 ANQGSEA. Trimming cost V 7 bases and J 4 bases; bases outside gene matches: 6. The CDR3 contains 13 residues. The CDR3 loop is CSASGTGKNIQYF. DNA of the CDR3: TGCAGCGCTTCCGGGACAGGAAAAAACATTCAGTACTTC.

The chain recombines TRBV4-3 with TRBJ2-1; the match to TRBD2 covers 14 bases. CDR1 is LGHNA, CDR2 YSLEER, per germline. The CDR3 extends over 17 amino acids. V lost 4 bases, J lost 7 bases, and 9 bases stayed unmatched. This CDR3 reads CASSLNLGLAGENEQFF. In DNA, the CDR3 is TGCGCCAGCAGCCTCAACCTGGGACTAGCGGGAGAGAATGAGCAGTTCTTC.

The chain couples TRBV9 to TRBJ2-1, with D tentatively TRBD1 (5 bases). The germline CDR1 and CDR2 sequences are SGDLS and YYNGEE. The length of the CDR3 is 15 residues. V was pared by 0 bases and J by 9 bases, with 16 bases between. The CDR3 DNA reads TGTGCCAGCAGCGTAGAGCCGGCCGATAGGGGTGAGCAGTTCTTC. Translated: CASSVEPADRGEQFF.

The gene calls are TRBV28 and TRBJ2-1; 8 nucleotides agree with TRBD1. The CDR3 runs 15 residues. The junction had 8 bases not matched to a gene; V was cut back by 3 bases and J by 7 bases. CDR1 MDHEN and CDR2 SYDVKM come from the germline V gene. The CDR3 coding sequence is TGTGCCAGCAGTTTGAGCGGACAGGGATTTAATGAGCAGTTCTTC. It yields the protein CASSLSGQGFNEQFF.

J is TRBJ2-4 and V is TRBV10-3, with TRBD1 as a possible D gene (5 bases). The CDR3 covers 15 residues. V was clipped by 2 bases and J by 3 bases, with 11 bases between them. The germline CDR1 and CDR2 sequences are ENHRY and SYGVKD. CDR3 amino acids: CAISEKGLDKNIQYF. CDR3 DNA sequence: TGTGCCATCAGTGAGAAGGGGTTGGACAAAAACATTCAGTACTTC.

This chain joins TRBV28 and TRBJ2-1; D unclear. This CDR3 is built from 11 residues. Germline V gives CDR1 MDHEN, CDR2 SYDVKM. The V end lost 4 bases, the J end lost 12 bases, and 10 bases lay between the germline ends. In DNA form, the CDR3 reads TGTGCCAGCAGTTGGGCTACCGGGCAGTTCTTC. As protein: CASSWATGQFF.

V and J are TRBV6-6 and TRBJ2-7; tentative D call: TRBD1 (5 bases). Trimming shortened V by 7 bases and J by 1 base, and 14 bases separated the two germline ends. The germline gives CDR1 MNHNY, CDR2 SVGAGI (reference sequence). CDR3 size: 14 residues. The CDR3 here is CASTPYAGSYEQYF. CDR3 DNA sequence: TGTGCCAGCACCCCCTACGCAGGGTCCTACGAGCAGTACTTC.